The clone carrying this TCR beta chain has only one observation. The sample comes from a study of T-cell reconstitution after alpha-beta-depleted transplantation in children. CDR3 size: 15 residues. J lost 1 base, V lost 3 bases, and 4 bases had no gene match. CDR1 SGHTA and CDR2 FQGNSA come from the germline V gene. TCRbeta library preparation incorporated unique molecular identifiers. One entry per CDR3 protein, called by TCRdb with MiXCR from the PCR reads. The sample has approximately 520,000 distinct CDR3 sequences, 32% seen once. The clonotype was recovered from a human donor who donated a stem cell graft to a child with aplastic anemia. The chain employs TRBV7-2 and TRBJ2-5; 8 positions agree with TRBD2. Sequenced here: PBMCs from the stem cell graft donor, sampled from the stem cell graft. CDR3 sequence reads: CASSFSGSVQETQYF. CDR3 sequence (DNA): TGTGCCAGCAGCTTCAGCGGGAGTGTCCAAGAGACCCAGTACTTC.